A single sample is the source of the 8 T cell receptor beta chains below, sequenced in a study of technical replicates of blood from several donors. Sequenced by immunoSEQ multiplex PCR; TCRdb stores in-frame clones only, minus some. The profile shows 75,000 to 90,000 clones, 90% to 95% of them singletons. Material for sequencing was T cells isolated from PBMCs. The receptors come from a human donor in good health.

The gene calls are TRBV6-1 and TRBJ2-6, with 9 bases identical to TRBD1. In germline, CDR1 is MNHNS, CDR2 SASEGT. This CDR3 contains 19 residues. Trimming removed 4 bases from V and 1 base from J; junction bases left unmatched: 11. CDR3 coding DNA: TGTGCCAGCAGTGCGGAACCGGGACAGGGAGTATCTGGGGCCAACGTCCTGACTTTC. It encodes CASSAEPGQGVSGANVLTF.

The chain employs TRBV2 and TRBJ2-4, with D maybe TRBD2 (6 bases). V shed 3 bases and J shed 8 bases, with 8 bases lying between them. The germline V gene has CDR1 SNHLY and CDR2 FYNNEI. This CDR3 comprises 12 residues. CDR3 nucleotide sequence: TGTGCCAGCAGTGAGGCGGGATACATTCAGTACTTC. Translated, it gives CASSEAGYIQYF.

This chain links TRBV2 with TRBJ2-5, with D possibly being TRBD2 (5 bases). The ends were cut back, 7 bases at V and 5 bases at J, with 14 bases in the middle. The CDR3 totals 13 residues. The V gene's germline CDR1 is SNHLY and CDR2 FYNNEI. For the CDR3, the DNA is TGTGCCAGCAATAGCGCCCCGGTGGAGACCCAGTACTTC. This encodes CASNSAPVETQYF.

The chain has TRBV28 and TRBJ1-5; no clear D gene. Trimming removed 5 bases from V and 0 bases from J, with 8 bases in between. This CDR3 comprises 14 residues. Germline CDR1 and CDR2: MDHEN and SYDVKM. The CDR3 loop is CASSPRSSNQPQHF. CDR3 bases: TGTGCCAGCAGTCCCCGTAGTAGCAATCAGCCCCAGCATTTT.

The V gene is TRBV19, the J gene TRBJ2-1, with 11 nucleotides matching TRBD2. Trimming removed 7 bases from V and 7 bases from J; junction bases left unmatched: 9. Germline V gives CDR1 LNHDA, CDR2 SQIVND (reference sequence). The CDR3 runs to 15 residues. The DNA for the CDR3 is TGTGCCAGTACCCTGACTAGCGGGATAGGGAATGAGCAGTTCTTC. It translates to CASTLTSGIGNEQFF.

The CDR3 nucleotides are TGCGCCAGCAGTCAATCGTTGGCCGAGGGCTCCTACGAGCAGTACTTC. Protein sequence: CASSQSLAEGSYEQYF. The rearrangement uses TRBV23-1 and TRBJ2-7; a possible D gene is TRBD2 (5 bases). TRBV23-1 is reported as an ORF; its role is uncertain. V was trimmed by 0 bases and J by 0 bases, leaving 12 bases between them. The CDR3 is 16 residues long.

The chain has TRBV7-9 and TRBJ2-7; D gene unclear. Trimming stripped 2 bases from V and 6 bases from J, with 5 bases between. CDR3 length equals 11 residues. Germline V lookup: CDR1 SEHNR, CDR2 FQNEAQ (reference sequence). CDR3 in amino acids: CASSLPGEQYF. For the CDR3, the DNA is TGTGCCAGCAGCTTACCGGGCGAGCAGTACTTC.

The gene calls are TRBV25-1 and TRBJ2-7; D remains unclear. The V gene lost 2 bases and the J gene lost 5 bases, with 10 bases spanning the gap. The CDR3 totals 13 residues. CDR1 MGHDK and CDR2 SYGVNS come from the germline V gene. The CDR3 DNA follows: TGTGCCAGCAGTGAACCACAATTCCACGAGCAGTACTTC. Encoded protein: CASSEPQFHEQYF.